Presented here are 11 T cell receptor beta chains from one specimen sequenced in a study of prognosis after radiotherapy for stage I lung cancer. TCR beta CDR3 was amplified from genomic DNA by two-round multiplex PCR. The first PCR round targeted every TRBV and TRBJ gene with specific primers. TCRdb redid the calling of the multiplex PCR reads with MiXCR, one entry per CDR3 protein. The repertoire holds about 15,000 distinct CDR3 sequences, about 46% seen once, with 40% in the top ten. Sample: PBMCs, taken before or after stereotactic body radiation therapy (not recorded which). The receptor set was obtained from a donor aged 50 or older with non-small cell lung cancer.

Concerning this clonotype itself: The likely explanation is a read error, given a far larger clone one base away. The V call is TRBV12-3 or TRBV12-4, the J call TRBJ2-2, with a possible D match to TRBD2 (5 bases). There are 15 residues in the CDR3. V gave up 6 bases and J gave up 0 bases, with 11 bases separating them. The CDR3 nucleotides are TGTGCCAGCAGCAGCCGGAGGACGAACACCGGGGAGCTGTTTTTT. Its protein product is CASSSRRTNTGELFF.

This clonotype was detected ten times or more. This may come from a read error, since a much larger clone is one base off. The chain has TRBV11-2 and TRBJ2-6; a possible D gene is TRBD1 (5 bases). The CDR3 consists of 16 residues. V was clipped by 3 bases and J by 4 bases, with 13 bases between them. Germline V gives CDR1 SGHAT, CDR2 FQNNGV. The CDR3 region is CASSLSAGLGANVLTF. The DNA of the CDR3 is TGTGCCAGCAGCTTGAGCGCAGGGTTGGGGGCCAACGTCCTGACTTTC.

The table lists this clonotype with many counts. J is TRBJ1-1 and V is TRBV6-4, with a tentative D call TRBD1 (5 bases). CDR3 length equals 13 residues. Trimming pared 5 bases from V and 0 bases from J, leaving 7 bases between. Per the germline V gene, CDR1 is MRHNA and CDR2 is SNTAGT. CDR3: CASSRGMNTEAFF. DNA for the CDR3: TGTGCCAGCAGTCGGGGCATGAACACTGAAGCTTTCTTT.

The CDR3 nucleotides are TGTGCCAGCAGTTACTCCCGACAGGAAAATTCTAGGGAGCAGTACTTC. Protein: CASSYSRQENSREQYF. The genes are TRBV6-5 and TRBJ2-7; a possible D gene is TRBD1 (6 bases). Germline CDR1 and CDR2: MNHEY and SVGAGI. The CDR3 consists of 16 residues. Trimming took off 0 bases at V and 7 bases at J, with 19 bases between the two ends.

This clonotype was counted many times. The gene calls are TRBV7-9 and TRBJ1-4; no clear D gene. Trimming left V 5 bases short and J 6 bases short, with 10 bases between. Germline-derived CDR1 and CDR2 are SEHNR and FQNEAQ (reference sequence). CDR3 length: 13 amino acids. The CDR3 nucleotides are TGTGCCAGCAGCAAGGGAACAGATGAAAAACTGTTTTTT. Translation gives CASSKGTDEKLFF.

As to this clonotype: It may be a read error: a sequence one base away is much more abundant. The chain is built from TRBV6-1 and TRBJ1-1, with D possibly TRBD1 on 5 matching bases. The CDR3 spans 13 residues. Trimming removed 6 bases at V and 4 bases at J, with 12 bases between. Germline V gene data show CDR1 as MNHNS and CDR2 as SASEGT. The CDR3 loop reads CASRGTVSTEAFF. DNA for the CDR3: TGTGCCAGCAGAGGGACGGTGAGCACTGAAGCTTTCTTT.

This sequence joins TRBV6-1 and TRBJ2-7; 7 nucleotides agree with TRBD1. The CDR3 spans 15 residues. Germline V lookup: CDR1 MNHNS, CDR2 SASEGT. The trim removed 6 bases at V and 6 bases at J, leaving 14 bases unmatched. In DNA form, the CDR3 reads TGTGCCAGCAGCAGGGGGTGGGAGAGCATAGGCGAGCAGTACTTC. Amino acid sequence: CASSRGWESIGEQYF.

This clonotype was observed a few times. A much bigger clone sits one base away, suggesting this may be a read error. CDR3 residues: CARSPLAGGETQYF. CDR3 in DNA: TGTGCCAGAAGCCCACTAGCGGGCGGCGAGACCCAGTACTTC. The rearrangement links TRBV7-8 to TRBJ2-5; 9 positions agree with TRBD2. Germline lookup yields CDR1 SGHVS and CDR2 FQNEAQ. CDR3 length: 14 residues. J gave up 5 bases and V 9 bases, and 10 bases lay outside the gene matches. The complete variable domain, with remaining parts taken from reference TRBV7-8 and TRBJ2-5, reads GAGVSQSPRYKVAKRGQDVALRCDPISGHVSLFWYQQALGQGPEFLTYFQNEAQLDKSGLPSDRFFAERPEGSVSTLKIQRTQQEDSAVYLCARSPLAGGETQYFGPGTRLLVL.

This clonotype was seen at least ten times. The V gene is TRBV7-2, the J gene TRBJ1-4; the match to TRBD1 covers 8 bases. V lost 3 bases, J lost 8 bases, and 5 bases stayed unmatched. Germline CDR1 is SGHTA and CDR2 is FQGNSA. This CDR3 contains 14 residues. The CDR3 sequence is CASSFGQGREKLFF. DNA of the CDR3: TGTGCCAGCAGCTTCGGACAGGGAAGGGAAAAACTGTTTTTT.

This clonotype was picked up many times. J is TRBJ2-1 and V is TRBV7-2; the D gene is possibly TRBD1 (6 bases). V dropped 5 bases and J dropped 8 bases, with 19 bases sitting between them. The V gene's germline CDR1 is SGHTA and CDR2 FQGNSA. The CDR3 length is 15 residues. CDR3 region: CASSPVSLQGDEQFF. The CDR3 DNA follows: TGTGCCAGCAGCCCCGTCAGTCTACAGGGCGATGAGCAGTTCTTC.

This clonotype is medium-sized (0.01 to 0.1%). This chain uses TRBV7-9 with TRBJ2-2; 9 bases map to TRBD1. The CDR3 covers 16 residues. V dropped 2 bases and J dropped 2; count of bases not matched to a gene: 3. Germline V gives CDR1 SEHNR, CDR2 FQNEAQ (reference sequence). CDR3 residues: CASSLTGQGNTGELFF. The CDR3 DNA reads TGTGCCAGCAGCTTAACGGGACAGGGTAACACCGGGGAGCTGTTTTTT. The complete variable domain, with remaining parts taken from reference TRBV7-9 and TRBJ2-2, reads DTGVSQNPRHKITKRGQNVTFRCDPISEHNRLYWYRQTLGQGPEFLTYFQNEAQLEKSRLLSDRFSAERPKGSFSTLEIQRTEQGDSAMYLCASSLTGQGNTGELFFGEGSRLTVL.